This TCR beta chain was captured in a study of T cells after yellow fever vaccination. General observations from the study: By day 5 rather than day 15, the secondary response had peaked, though it was weaker. Overlap between CD4 and CD8 compartments was detected for a small share of clonotypes.

Trimming removed 2 bases from V and 8 bases from J, with 10 bases in between. Germline CDR1 is SGHRS and CDR2 is YFSETQ. There are 12 residues in the CDR3. Synthesis of TCR cDNA relied on 5'RACE template switching, which attached a universal primer site and UMIs. MiXCR, run by TCRdb on the 5' RACE reads, gives a single entry per CDR3 protein. The sample shows a few hundred thousand distinct CDR3 sequences, roughly 6.8% of them seen only once. Of note for this clonotype: What it binds is not known.

Specimen: PBMCs, collected about 49 days after the first yellow fever vaccination. The chain carries TRBV5-1 and TRBJ1-2; no clear D. This receptor was identified in a man in his late teens or twenties who received the YFV17D yellow fever vaccine. The DNA for the CDR3 is TGCGCCAGCAGCTTTGAATCCGGAGGCTACACCTTC. It encodes CASSFESGGYTF.